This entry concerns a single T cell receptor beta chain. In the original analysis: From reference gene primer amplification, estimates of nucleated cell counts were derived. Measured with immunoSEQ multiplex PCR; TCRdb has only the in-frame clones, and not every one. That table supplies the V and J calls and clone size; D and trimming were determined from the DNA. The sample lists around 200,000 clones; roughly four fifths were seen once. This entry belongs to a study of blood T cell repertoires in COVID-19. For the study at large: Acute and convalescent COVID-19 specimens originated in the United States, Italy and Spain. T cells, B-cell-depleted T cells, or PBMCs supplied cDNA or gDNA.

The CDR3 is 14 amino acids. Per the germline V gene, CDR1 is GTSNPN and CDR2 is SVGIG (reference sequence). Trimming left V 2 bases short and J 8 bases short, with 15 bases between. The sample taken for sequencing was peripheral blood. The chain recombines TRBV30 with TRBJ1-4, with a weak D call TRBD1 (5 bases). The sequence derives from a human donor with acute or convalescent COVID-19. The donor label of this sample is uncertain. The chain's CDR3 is CAWSTLRAGEKLFF. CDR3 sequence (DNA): TGTGCCTGGAGTACCCTCAGGGCGGGAGAAAAACTGTTTTTT.